This record looks at one TCR beta chain sequence and its context. This sample was taken from a study of blood T cell repertoires in COVID-19. The CDR3 covers 15 residues. Germline V gene data show CDR1 as MDHEN and CDR2 as SYDVKM. Trimming cost V 1 base and J 6 bases; bases outside gene matches: 6. Method: immunoSEQ multiplex PCR; TCRdb's copy keeps in-frame clones and lacks some. The sample lists about 430,000 clones, 85% to 90% seen once, with 1.1% in the top ten. The J gene is TRBJ1-2, the V gene TRBV28; TRBD1 agrees at 9 bases. The material sequenced was PBMCs or T cells enriched from blood (not recorded which). The origin of this receptor is a young man who had recovered from COVID-19. The CDR3 loop is CASSLLDRGGNGYTF. Written as DNA, the CDR3 is TGTGCCAGCAGTTTATTGGACAGGGGAGGCAATGGCTACACCTTC.